The 17 T cell receptor beta chains below were found in one sample sequenced in a study of T cell repertoires in cytomegalovirus infection. TCRdb reanalysed the reads using MiXCR and keeps one entry per CDR3 protein. The data show under 90,000 distinct CDR3 sequences, with about half seen just once and approximately 93% held by the top ten. No antigens are known for them. This specimen was CD8+ T cells from cultured PBMCs, taken from culture after CMV antigen stimulation. The receptors shown here come from a human donor in good health (CMV status not recorded). Some clones in this sample may be carry-over from other donors' samples.

As regards this clonotype: Mismatch with germline at one junction end may stem from a read error. The chain's CDR3 is CASSLEVNTDAFF. DNA for the CDR3: TGTGCCAGCAGCTTAGAAGTGAACACTGATGCTTTCTTT. J is TRBJ1-1 and V is TRBV7-6; D not resolved. The CDR3 has 13 residues. Germline V gives CDR1 SGHVS, CDR2 FNYEAQ.

The V gene is TRBV7-8, the J gene TRBJ2-5; D not resolved. The CDR3 length is 15 residues. From germline, CDR1 is SGHVS and CDR2 FQNEAQ. The V end lost 3 bases, the J end lost 2 bases, and 13 bases lay between the germline ends. This CDR3 reads CASSLTTGSQETQYF. CDR3 in DNA: TGTGCCAGCAGCTTGACGACTGGATCGCAAGAGACCCAGTACTTC.

A few counts support this clonotype. The V gene is TRBV7-2, the J gene TRBJ1-3; D remains ambiguous. With 5 bases removed from V and 0 bases from J, the gap between germline ends came to 5 bases. The length of the CDR3 is 13 residues. The germline gives CDR1 SGHTA, CDR2 FQGNSA. The DNA for the CDR3 is TGTGCCAGCAGCGTAGACTCTGGAAACACCATATATTTT. Amino acid sequence: CASSVDSGNTIYF.

The rearrangement links TRBV12-3 or TRBV12-4 to TRBJ2-7; 10 bases align to TRBD2. CDR3 size: 19 residues. The V gene end was trimmed by 2 bases and the J gene end by 4 bases; junction bases not matched to a gene: 17. Written as DNA, the CDR3 is TGTGCCAGCAGTTTAAGGGTCTTACTAGCGGGACTATCCGTGTACGAGCAGTACTTC. Translated: CASSLRVLLAGLSVYEQYF.

A few counts support this clonotype. The J gene is TRBJ1-4, the V gene TRBV4-1, with 9 bases fitting TRBD1. Germline V lookup: CDR1 MGHRA, CDR2 YSYEKL. With 1 base clipped from V and 0 bases from J, the junction kept 12 bases outside the gene matches. The CDR3 totals 20 residues. CDR3 DNA sequence: TGCGCCAGCAGCCAAGGTGGGACAGGGAGCGCTCCTGCAACTAATGAAAAACTGTTTTTT. The encoded protein is CASSQGGTGSAPATNEKLFF.

Regarding this clonotype: A junction end diverges from the germline sequence, so it may reflect a read error. V gene TRBV7-8 combines with J gene TRBJ2-1; D may be TRBD2 (5 bases). Germline CDR1 SGHVS, CDR2 FQNEAQ. The CDR3 length is 16 residues. CDR3 DNA: TGTGCCAGCAGCTTAGCGGGCCGGGATGATTCAAATGAGCCGTTCTTC. It codes for CASSLAGRDDSNEPFF.

V and J are TRBV7-6 and TRBJ1-6; a weak D match, TRBD1 (5 bases). Per germline, CDR1 SGHVS and CDR2 FNYEAQ. The CDR3 spans 14 residues. Trimming removed 4 bases from V and 9 bases from J, with 13 bases in between. CDR3 protein: CASSSGTGGSPLHF. DNA of the CDR3: TGTGCCAGCAGCTCCGGAACGGGGGGTTCACCCCTCCACTTT.

CDR3 residues: CATRDRANYGYTF. The CDR3 DNA reads as TGTGCCACTAGGGACAGAGCTAACTATGGCTACACCTTC. The rearrangement joins TRBV19 to TRBJ1-2, with TRBD1 matching over 7 bases. CDR1 and CDR2 (germline): LNHDA, SQIVND (reference sequence). This CDR3 is built from 13 residues. Trimming took 10 bases from V and 0 from J; bases not matched to a gene: 5. The complete variable domain, with remaining parts taken from reference TRBV19 and TRBJ1-2, reads DGGITQSPKYLFRKEGQNVTLSCEQNLNHDAMYWYRQDPGQGLRLIYYSQIVNDFQKGDIAEGYSVSREKKESFPLTVTSAQKNPTAFYLCATRDRANYGYTFGSGTRLTVV.

This clonotype showed up just a few times. This sequence joins TRBV6-6 and TRBJ1-1; weak D call: TRBD1 (5 bases). Trimming took off 7 bases at V and 4 bases at J, with 13 bases between the two ends. The CDR3 is 13 amino acids. Per the germline V gene, CDR1 is MNHNY and CDR2 is SVGAGI (reference sequence). CDR3 bases: TGTGCCAGCATCGAACGGGACCGCACTGAAGCTTTCTTT. Translation gives CASIERDRTEAFF.

Only a few counts were recorded for this clonotype. V is TRBV19 and J is TRBJ2-5, with 14 bases aligning to TRBD2. In germline, CDR1 is LNHDA, CDR2 SQIVND (reference sequence). The trim removed 6 bases at V and 3 bases at J, leaving 3 bases unmatched. The CDR3 runs to 15 residues. CDR3 region: CASRRLAGGKETQYF. CDR3 nucleotides: TGTGCCAGTAGAAGACTAGCGGGGGGGAAAGAGACCCAGTACTTC.

This chain joins TRBV6-8 and TRBJ2-1, with D perhaps matching TRBD1 (6 bases). Germline loops: CDR1 MNHGY, CDR2 SAAAGT. The V end lost 7 bases, the J end lost 7 bases, and 23 bases lay between the germline ends. This CDR3 is built from 16 residues. The chain's CDR3 is CASTNGGQGSGNEQFF. The CDR3 DNA sequence: TGTGCCAGCACCAATGGGGGCCAGGGCTCAGGGAATGAGCAGTTCTTC.

This clonotype was observed a handful of times. The V call is TRBV10-3, the J call TRBJ1-1, with 9 nucleotides matching TRBD1. J was trimmed by 4 bases and V by 4 bases; bases with no gene match: 10. This CDR3 comprises 16 residues. In germline, CDR1 is ENHRY, CDR2 SYGVKD. The CDR3 sequence: CAISAPGQGFGTEAFF. The CDR3 DNA reads as TGTGCCATCAGTGCCCCGGGACAGGGATTTGGCACTGAAGCTTTCTTT.

This clonotype was found a few times. The chain joins TRBV10-3 to TRBJ2-5; 11 nucleotides agree with TRBD2. This CDR3 has 17 residues. V trimming: 8 bases; J trimming: 1 base; junction bases outside the gene matches: 12. In germline, CDR1 is ENHRY, CDR2 SYGVKD. CDR3 in DNA: TGTGCCATCGGTCGGGCTAGCGGGGGGTCTACCCAAGAGACCCAGTACTTC. This translates into CAIGRASGGSTQETQYF.

This clonotype was seen a handful of times. The V gene is TRBV9, the J gene TRBJ2-6; D gene uncertain. Germline CDR1 is SGDLS and CDR2 is YYNGEE. This CDR3 is built from 17 residues. The V end lost 0 bases, the J end lost 0 bases, and 10 bases lay between the germline ends. CDR3 sequence: CASSVVPGSSGANVLTF. The CDR3 DNA follows: TGTGCCAGCAGCGTAGTGCCCGGAAGCTCTGGGGCCAACGTCCTGACTTTC.

V usage is TRBV19 and J usage is TRBJ1-1, with a tentative D call TRBD1 (5 bases). Trimming took off 9 bases at V and 8 bases at J, with 25 bases between the two ends. Germline values: CDR1 LNHDA, CDR2 SQIVND (reference sequence). The CDR3 has 15 amino acids. The CDR3 protein is CASTWRGSLLGEAFF. The CDR3 DNA follows: TGTGCCAGCACCTGGCGGGGGTCTCTCCTAGGGGAAGCTTTCTTT.

On this clonotype itself: The junction and the germline gene differ at one end; a read error may be behind it. CDR3 region: CASGQAAIGGGGYTF. The CDR3 nucleotides read TGCGCCAGCGGCCAAGCGGCTATTGGTGGGGGGGGCTACACCTTC. The chain uses TRBV4-1 and TRBJ1-2; tentative D call: TRBD1 (5 bases). The V gene's germline CDR1 is MGHRA and CDR2 YSYEKL. The CDR3 covers 15 residues.

The DNA of the CDR3 is TGTGCCAGCAGCTTTTGGGACAGCTCCTACAATGAGCAGTTCTTC. Protein: CASSFWDSSYNEQFF. The chain is built from TRBV11-2 and TRBJ2-1, with 7 bases that match TRBD1. Germline V gene data show CDR1 as SGHAT and CDR2 as FQNNGV. The V gene end was trimmed by 3 bases and the J gene end by 0 bases; junction bases not matched to a gene: 2. CDR3 length: 15 residues.